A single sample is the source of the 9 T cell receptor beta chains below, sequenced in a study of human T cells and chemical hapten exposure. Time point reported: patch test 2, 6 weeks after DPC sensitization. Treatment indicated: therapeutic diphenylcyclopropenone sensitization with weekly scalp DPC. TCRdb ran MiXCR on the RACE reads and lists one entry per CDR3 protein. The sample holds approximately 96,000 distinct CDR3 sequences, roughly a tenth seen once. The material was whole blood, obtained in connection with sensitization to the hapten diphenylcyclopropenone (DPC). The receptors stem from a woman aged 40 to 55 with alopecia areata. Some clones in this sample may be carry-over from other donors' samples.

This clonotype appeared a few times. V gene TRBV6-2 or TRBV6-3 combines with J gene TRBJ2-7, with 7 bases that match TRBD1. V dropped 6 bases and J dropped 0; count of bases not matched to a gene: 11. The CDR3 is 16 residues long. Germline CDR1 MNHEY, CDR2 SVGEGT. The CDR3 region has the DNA TGTGCCAGCAGCGAACAAGGGACAGCGTTCTCCTACGAGCAGTACTTC. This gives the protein CASSEQGTAFSYEQYF.

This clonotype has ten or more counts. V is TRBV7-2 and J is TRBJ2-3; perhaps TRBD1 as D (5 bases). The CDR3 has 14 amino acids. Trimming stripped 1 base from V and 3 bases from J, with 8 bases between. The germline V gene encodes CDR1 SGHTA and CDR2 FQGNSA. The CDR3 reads CASSLVQGTDTQYF. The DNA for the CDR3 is TGTGCCAGCAGCTTAGTTCAGGGAACAGATACGCAGTATTTT.

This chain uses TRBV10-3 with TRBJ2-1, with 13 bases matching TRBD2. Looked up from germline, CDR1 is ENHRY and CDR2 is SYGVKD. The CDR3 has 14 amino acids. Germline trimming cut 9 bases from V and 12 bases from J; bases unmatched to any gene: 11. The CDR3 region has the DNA TGTGCCATTTCTGGGACTAGCGGGATCGATGTGCAGTTCTTC. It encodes CAISGTSGIDVQFF.

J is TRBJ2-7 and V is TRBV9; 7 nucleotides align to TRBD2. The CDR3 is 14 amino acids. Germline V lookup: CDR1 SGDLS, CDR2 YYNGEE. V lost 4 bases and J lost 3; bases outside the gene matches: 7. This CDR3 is CASSRGRGDYEQYF. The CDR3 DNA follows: TGTGCCAGCAGCCGCGGGAGAGGGGACTACGAGCAGTACTTC.

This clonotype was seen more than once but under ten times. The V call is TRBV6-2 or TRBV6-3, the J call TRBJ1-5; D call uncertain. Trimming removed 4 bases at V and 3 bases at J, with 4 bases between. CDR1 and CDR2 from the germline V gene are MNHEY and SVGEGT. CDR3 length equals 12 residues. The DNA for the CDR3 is TGTGCCAGCAGTTCAATCAATCAGCCCCAGCATTTT. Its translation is CASSSINQPQHF.

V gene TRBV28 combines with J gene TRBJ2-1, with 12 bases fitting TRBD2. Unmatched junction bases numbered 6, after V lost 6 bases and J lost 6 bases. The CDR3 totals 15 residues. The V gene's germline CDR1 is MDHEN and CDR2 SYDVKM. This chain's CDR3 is CASSSTSGRPNEQFF. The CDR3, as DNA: TGTGCCAGCAGCTCAACTAGCGGGAGGCCCAATGAGCAGTTCTTC. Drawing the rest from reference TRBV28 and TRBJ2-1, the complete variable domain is DVKVTQSSRYLVKRTGEKVFLECVQDMDHENMFWYRQDPGLGLRLIYFSYDVKMKEKGDIPEGYSVSREKKERFSLILESASTNQTSMYLCASSSTSGRPNEQFFGPGTRLTVL.

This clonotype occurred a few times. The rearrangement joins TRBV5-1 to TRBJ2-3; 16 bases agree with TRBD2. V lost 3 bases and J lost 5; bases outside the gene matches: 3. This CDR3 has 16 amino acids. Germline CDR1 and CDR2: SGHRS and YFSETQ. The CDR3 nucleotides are TGCGCCAGCAGCTCGGGACTAGCGGGAGGGCAAGATACGCAGTATTTT. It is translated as CASSSGLAGGQDTQYF. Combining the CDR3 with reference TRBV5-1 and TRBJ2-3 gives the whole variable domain KAGVTQTPRYLIKTRGQQVTLSCSPISGHRSVSWYQQTPGQGLQFLFEYFSETQRNKGNFPGRFSGRQFSNSRSEMNVSTLELGDSALYLCASSSGLAGGQDTQYFGPGTRLTVL.

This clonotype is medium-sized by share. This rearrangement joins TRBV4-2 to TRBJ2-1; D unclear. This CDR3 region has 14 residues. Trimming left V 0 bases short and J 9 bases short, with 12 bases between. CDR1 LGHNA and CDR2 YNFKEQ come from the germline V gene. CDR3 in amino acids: CASSQDALGGEQFF. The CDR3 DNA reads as TGTGCCAGCAGCCAAGATGCTCTGGGCGGTGAGCAGTTCTTC.

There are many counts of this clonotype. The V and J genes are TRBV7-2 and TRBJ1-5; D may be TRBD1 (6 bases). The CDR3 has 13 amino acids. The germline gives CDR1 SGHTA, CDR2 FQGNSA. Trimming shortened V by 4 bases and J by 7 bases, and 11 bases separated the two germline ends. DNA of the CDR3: TGTGCCAGCAGCTCAGAGGGGGGCCAGCCCCAGCATTTT. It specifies CASSSEGGQPQHF.